The T cell receptor beta chain under discussion was sequenced for a study of T cells in Graves' hyperthyroidism and ophthalmopathy. Broader study findings: Blood samples included most of the expanded thyroid clonotypes exceeding 0.001.

The investigators amplified TCR beta CDR3 regions from RNA transcripts. TCR CDR3 regions were first amplified by RT-PCR with HTBI primers. TCRdb reanalysed the multiplex PCR reads using MiXCR and keeps one entry per CDR3 protein. In the table there are approximately 610,000 distinct CDR3 sequences, 14% to 15% of which are singletons. For this clonotype: Antigen unknown.

Looked up from germline, CDR1 is DFQATT and CDR2 is SNEGSKA (reference sequence). J was trimmed by 0 bases and V by 5 bases; bases with no gene match: 2. The CDR3 has 14 residues. The sequence came from a woman aged 35 to 49 with Graves' ophthalmopathy. Input material: blood. This sequence joins TRBV20-1 and TRBJ2-2; 8 nucleotides match TRBD1. The chain's CDR3 is CSAEQGANTGELFF. The CDR3 DNA sequence: TGCAGTGCTGAACAGGGGGCGAACACCGGGGAGCTGTTTTTT.